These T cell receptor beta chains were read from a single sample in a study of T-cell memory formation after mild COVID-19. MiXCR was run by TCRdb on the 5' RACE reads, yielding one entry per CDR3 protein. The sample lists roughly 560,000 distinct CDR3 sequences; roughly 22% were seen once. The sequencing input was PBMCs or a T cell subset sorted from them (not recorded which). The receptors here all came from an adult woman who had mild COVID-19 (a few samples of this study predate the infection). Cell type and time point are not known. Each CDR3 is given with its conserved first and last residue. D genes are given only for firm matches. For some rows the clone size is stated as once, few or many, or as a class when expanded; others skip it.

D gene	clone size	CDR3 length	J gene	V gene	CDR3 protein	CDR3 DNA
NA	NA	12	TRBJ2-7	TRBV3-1	CASSPGPVERNF	TGTGCCAGCAGCCCCGGGCCGGTGGAAAGGAACTTC
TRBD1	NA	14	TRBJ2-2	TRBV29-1	CSVARTGDTGELFF	TGCAGCGTTGCGAGGACAGGGGATACCGGGGAGCTGTTTTTT
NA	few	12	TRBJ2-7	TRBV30	CAWRQTDYEQYF	TGTGCCTGGAGACAGACGGATTACGAGCAGTACTTC
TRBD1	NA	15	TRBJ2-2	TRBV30	CAWSVGGGNTGELFF	TGTGCCTGGAGTGTAGGGGGCGGGAACACCGGGGAGCTGTTTTTT
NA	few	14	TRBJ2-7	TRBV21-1	CASSKNSTAGEQYF	TGTGCCAGCAGCAAAAATTCGACAGCGGGCGAGCAGTACTTC
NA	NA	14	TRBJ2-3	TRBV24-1	CATSDTGSTDTQYF	TGTGCCACCAGTGATACCGGAAGCACAGATACGCAGTATTTT
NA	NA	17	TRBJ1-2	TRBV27	CASSLSRGLQLTYGYTF	TGTGCCAGCAGTTTATCGCGGGGCCTACAGCTGACCTATGGCTACACCTTC
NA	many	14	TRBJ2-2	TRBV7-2	CASSIGRNTGELFF	TGTGCCAGCTCAATAGGACGGAACACCGGGGAGCTGTTTTTT
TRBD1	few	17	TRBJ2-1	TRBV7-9	CASSLAPSLDRSSKEFF	TGTGCCAGCAGCTTAGCGCCGTCCTTGGACAGGTCCTCTAAGGAGTTCTTC
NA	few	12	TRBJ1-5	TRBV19	CASGFDVRPQHF	TGTGCCAGTGGCTTTGACGTGAGGCCCCAGCATTTT
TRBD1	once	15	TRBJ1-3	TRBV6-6	CASSRTGVPGNTIYF	TGTGCCAGCAGCCGGACAGGGGTTCCTGGAAACACCATATATTTT
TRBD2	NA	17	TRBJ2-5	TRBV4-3	CASSPRGTSGREETQYF	TGCGCCAGCAGCCCACGGGGGACTAGCGGGAGGGAAGAGACCCAGTACTTC
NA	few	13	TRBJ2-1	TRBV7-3	CASSSLGDNEQFF	TGTGCCAGCAGCTCCTTAGGAGACAATGAGCAGTTCTTC
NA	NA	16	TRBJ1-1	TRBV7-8	CASSLFIGTANTEAFF	TGTGCCAGCAGCTTATTCATTGGGACGGCGAACACTGAAGCTTTCTTT
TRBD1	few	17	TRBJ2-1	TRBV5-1	CASSLGTGLSSYNEQFF	TGCGCCAGCAGCTTGGGGACAGGCCTGAGCTCCTACAATGAGCAGTTCTTC
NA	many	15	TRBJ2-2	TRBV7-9	CASTRAGSGNGELFF	TGTGCCAGCACGAGAGCTGGGTCTGGTAACGGGGAGCTGTTTTTT
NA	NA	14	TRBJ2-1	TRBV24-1	CATSDLGNLDEQFF	TGTGCCACCAGTGATTTAGGTAACTTGGATGAGCAGTTCTTC
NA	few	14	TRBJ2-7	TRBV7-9	CASSLVSPPYEQYF	TGTGCCAGCAGCTTAGTCAGTCCGCCCTACGAGCAGTACTTC
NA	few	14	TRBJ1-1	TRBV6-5	CASRRNRDNTEAFF	TGTGCCAGCAGAAGAAACAGGGATAACACTGAAGCTTTCTTT
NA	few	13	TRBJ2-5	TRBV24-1	CATSGGPQETQYF	TGTGCCACCAGCGGGGGGCCCCAAGAGACCCAGTACTTC
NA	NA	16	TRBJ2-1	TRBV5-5	CASSLALDTLYNEQFF	TGTGCCAGCAGCTTGGCATTGGACACCCTCTACAATGAGCAGTTCTTC
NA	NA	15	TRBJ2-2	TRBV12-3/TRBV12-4	CASSLRVVDTGELFF	TGTGCCAGCAGTTTAAGGGTGGTGGACACCGGGGAGCTGTTTTTT
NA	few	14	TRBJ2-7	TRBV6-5	CASSSPGRSYEQYF	TGTGCCAGCAGTTCTCCGGGACGGTCCTACGAGCAGTACTTC
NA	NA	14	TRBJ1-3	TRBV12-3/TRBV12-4	CASSSTYSGNTIYF	TGTGCCAGCAGTTCGACCTATTCTGGAAACACCATATATTTT
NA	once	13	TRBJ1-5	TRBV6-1	CASSEYSNQPQHF	TGTGCCAGCAGTGAATATAGCAATCAGCCCCAGCATTTT
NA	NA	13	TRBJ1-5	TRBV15	CATSVRGVQPQHF	TGTGCCACCAGCGTTCGGGGGGTTCAGCCCCAGCATTTT
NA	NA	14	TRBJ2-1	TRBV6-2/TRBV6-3	CASRGLTFFDEQFF	TGTGCCAGCAGAGGATTAACCTTTTTCGATGAGCAGTTCTTC
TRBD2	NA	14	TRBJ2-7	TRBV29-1	CSVAGTSSTYEQYF	TGCAGCGTGGCGGGGACTAGCAGTACCTACGAGCAGTACTTC
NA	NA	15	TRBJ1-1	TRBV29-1	CSAGRGARVYTEAFF	TGCAGCGCCGGACGAGGGGCTAGAGTGTACACTGAAGCTTTCTTT
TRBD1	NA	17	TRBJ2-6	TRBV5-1	CASSIRTGLSGANVLTF	TGCGCCAGCAGCATTCGGACAGGGCTCTCTGGGGCCAACGTCCTGACTTTC
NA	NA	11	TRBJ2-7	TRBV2	CASNPFAEQYF	TGTGCCAGCAACCCTTTTGCCGAGCAGTACTTC
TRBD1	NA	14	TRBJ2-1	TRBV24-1	CATSVGQGYNEQFF	TGTGCCACCAGTGTGGGACAGGGGTACAATGAGCAGTTCTTC
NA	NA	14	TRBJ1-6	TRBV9	CASSVGTVNSPLHF	TGTGCCAGCAGCGTAGGAACCGTTAATTCACCCCTCCACTTT
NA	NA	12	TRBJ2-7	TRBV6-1	CASSEQTYEQYF	TGTGCCAGCAGTGAACAGACCTACGAGCAGTACTTC
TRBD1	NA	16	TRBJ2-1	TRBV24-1	CATSARSGQGPNEQFF	TGTGCCACCAGTGCCCGATCGGGACAGGGTCCTAATGAGCAGTTCTTC
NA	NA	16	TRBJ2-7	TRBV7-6	CASSLATELAAYEQYF	TGTGCCAGCAGCTTGGCGACGGAATTGGCCGCCTACGAGCAGTACTTC
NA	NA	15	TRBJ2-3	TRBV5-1	CASSLGHRSTDTQYF	TGCGCCAGCAGCTTGGGGCATCGTAGCACAGATACGCAGTATTTT
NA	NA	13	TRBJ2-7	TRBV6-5	CASSYSIVHEQYF	TGTGCCAGCAGTTACTCGATTGTGCACGAGCAGTACTTC
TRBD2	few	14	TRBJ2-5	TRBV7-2	CASRVPNGGGTQYF	TGTGCCAGCAGAGTCCCCAATGGGGGGGGAACCCAGTACTTC
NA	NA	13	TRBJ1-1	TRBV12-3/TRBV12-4	CASKLAGKAEAFF	TGTGCCAGCAAATTAGCGGGGAAGGCTGAAGCTTTCTTT
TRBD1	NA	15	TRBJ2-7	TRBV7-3	CASSTGQGTVYEQYF	TGTGCCAGCAGCACTGGACAGGGGACGGTGTACGAGCAGTACTTC
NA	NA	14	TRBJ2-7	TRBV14	CASSHIRDAYEQYF	TGTGCCAGCAGCCATATCCGGGACGCCTACGAGCAGTACTTC
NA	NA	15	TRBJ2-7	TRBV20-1	CSAASPLAPSYEQYF	TGCAGTGCTGCGAGTCCACTAGCTCCGTCATACGAGCAGTACTTC
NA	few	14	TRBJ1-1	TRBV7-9	CASSRTGVYTEAFF	TGTGCCAGCAGCCGGACCGGAGTCTACACTGAAGCTTTCTTT
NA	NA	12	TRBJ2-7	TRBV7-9	CASSLVLGEQYF	TGTGCCAGCAGCTTAGTTTTGGGGGAGCAGTACTTC
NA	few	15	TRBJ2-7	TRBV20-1	CSASPETGFPYEQYF	TGCAGTGCTAGCCCGGAGACGGGTTTTCCCTACGAGCAGTACTTC
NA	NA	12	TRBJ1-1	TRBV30	CAWSPVNTEAFF	TGTGCCTGGAGTCCAGTGAACACTGAAGCTTTCTTT
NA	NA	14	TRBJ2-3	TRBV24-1	CATSDFREPDTQYF	TGTGCCACCAGTGATTTCAGAGAACCAGATACGCAGTATTTT